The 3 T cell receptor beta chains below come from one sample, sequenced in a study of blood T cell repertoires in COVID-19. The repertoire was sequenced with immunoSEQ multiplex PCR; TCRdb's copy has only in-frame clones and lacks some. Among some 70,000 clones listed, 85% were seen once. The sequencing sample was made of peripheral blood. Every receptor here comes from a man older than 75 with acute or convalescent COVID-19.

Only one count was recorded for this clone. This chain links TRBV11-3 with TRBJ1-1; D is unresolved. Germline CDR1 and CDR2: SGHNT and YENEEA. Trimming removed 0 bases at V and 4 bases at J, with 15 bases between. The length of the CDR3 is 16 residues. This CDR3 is CASSLDSRWEGTEAFF. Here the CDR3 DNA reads TGTGCCAGCAGCTTAGATTCAAGATGGGAGGGCACTGAAGCTTTCTTT. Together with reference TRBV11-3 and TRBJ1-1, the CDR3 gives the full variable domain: EAGVVQSPRYKIIEKKQPVAFWCNPISGHNTLYWYLQNLGQGPELLIRYENEEAVDDSQLPKDRFSAERLKGVDSTLKIQPAELGDSAVYLCASSLDSRWEGTEAFFGQGTRLTVV.

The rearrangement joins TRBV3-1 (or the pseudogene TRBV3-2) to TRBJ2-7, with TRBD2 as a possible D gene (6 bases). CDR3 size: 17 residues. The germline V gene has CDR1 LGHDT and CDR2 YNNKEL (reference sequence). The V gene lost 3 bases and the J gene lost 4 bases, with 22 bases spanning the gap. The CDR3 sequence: CASSQSPGGKGLYEQYF. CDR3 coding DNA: TGTGCCAGCAGCCAGTCTCCGGGCGGGAAAGGCTTATACGAGCAGTACTTC.

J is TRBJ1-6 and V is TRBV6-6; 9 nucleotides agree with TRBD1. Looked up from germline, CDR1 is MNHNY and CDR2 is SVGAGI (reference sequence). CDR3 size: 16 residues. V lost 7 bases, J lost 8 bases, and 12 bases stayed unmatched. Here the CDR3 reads CASTLWDRAFYSPLHF. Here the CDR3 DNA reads TGTGCCAGCACTCTCTGGGACAGGGCCTTCTATTCACCCCTCCACTTT.